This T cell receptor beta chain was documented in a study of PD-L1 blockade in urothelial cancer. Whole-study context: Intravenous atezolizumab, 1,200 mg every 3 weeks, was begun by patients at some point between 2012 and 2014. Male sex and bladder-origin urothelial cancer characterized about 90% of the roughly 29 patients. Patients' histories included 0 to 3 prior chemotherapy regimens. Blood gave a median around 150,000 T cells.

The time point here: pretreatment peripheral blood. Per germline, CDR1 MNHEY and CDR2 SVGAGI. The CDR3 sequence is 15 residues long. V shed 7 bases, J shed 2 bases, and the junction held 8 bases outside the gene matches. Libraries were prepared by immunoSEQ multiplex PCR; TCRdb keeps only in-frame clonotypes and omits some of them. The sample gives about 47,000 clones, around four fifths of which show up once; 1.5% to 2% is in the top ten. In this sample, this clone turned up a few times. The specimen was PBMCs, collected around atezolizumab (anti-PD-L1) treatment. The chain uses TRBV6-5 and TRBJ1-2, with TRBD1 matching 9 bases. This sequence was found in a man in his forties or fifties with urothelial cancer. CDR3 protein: CASTMGQGLNYGYTF. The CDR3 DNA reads TGTGCCAGCACCATGGGACAGGGTTTGAACTATGGCTACACCTTC.